This T cell receptor beta chain was identified in a study of T-cell memory formation after mild COVID-19. This clonotype was counted at least ten times. TCRdb re-called the 5' RACE reads through MiXCR, storing one row per CDR3 protein. The sample carries fewer than 15,000 distinct CDR3 sequences, 20% to 25% recorded once. The CDR3 runs 13 residues. V lost 6 bases and J lost 9, with 18 bases in between. CDR1 is LNHNV and CDR2 is YYDKDF in the germline V gene (reference sequence). The TCR sequence derives from a man between 18 and 35 years old who had mild COVID-19 (a few samples of this study predate the infection). Cell type and time point are not known. Sequences were obtained from PBMCs or a T cell subset sorted from them (not recorded which). The rearrangement links TRBV15 to TRBJ2-7, with D tentatively TRBD1 (5 bases). The CDR3 nucleotides are TGTGCCACCAGTACAGGTTTTGGTTTCGGGCAGTACGTC. It translates to CATSTGFGFGQYV.